The 30 T cell receptor beta chains listed next were all sequenced from one sample in a study of OX40 agonist ivuxolimab in advanced cancers. TCRdb keeps only in-frame clones here, not all; method: immunoSEQ multiplex PCR. The sample has about 54,000 clones; approximately 90% are singletons. The material sequenced was CD4+ or CD8+ T cells sorted from blood, taken in a trial of the OX40 agonist ivuxolimab. Source of these receptors: an adult with an advanced solid tumor such as melanoma, head and neck, liver or kidney cancer.

The V gene is TRBV10-3, the J gene TRBJ2-1; 11 bases are a match to TRBD2. Germline CDR1 and CDR2: ENHRY and SYGVKD. CDR3 length: 15 residues. The J segment lost 5 bases and the V segment lost 5 bases, leaving 5 bases of the junction unmatched. The CDR3 loop is CAISLAGGPNNEQFF. The CDR3 coding sequence is TGTGCCATCAGTCTAGCGGGGGGTCCCAACAATGAGCAGTTCTTC.

This chain links TRBV19 with TRBJ1-5; possible D gene TRBD1, 5 bases. The germline gives CDR1 LNHDA, CDR2 SQIVND (reference sequence). Between the trimmed V and J ends, which lost 2 bases and 6 bases, there was a span of 17 bases. The CDR3 is 16 residues long. The CDR3 DNA is TGTGCCAGTAGTATATCGCGGCAGGGTAAAGGTCAGCCCCAGCATTTT. It codes for CASSISRQGKGQPQHF.

The chain employs TRBV10-3 and TRBJ2-2; TRBD1 agrees at 9 bases. The CDR3 is 16 residues long. Germline values: CDR1 ENHRY, CDR2 SYGVKD. The ends lost 4 bases at V and 4 bases at J; junction bases unmatched: 7. The CDR3 reads CAISGGTGKTTGELFF. The CDR3 DNA sequence: TGTGCCATCAGTGGCGGGACAGGGAAGACCACCGGGGAGCTGTTTTTT.

The chain links TRBV28 to TRBJ1-1, with D uncertain. The germline V gene has CDR1 MDHEN and CDR2 SYDVKM. V was trimmed by 8 bases and J by 3 bases, leaving 13 bases between them. The CDR3 consists of 13 residues. As DNA, the CDR3 is TGTGCCAGCCTACAAGGCGGCGACACTGAAGCTTTCTTT. Protein sequence: CASLQGGDTEAFF.

The V and J genes are TRBV27 and TRBJ2-5; D unresolved. The CDR3 is 12 residues long. Trimming pared 5 bases from V and 5 bases from J, leaving 9 bases between. CDR1 MNHEY and CDR2 SMNVEV come from the germline V gene (reference sequence). Here the CDR3 reads CASSGRAETQYF. The CDR3 nucleotides read TGTGCCAGCAGTGGACGGGCGGAGACCCAGTACTTC.

This clone was seen only once. This chain links TRBV19 with TRBJ2-2; no reliable D call. Germline V lookup: CDR1 LNHDA, CDR2 SQIVND (reference sequence). The CDR3 sequence is 15 residues long. Trimming cost V 5 bases and J 0 bases, with 10 bases left between them. The chain's CDR3 is CASSLIETNTGELFF. CDR3 nucleotides: TGTGCCAGTAGTCTTATCGAGACGAACACCGGGGAGCTGTTTTTT.

A single count supports this clone. J is TRBJ2-5 and V is TRBV29-1; TRBD2 aligns across 12 bases. The CDR3 totals 14 residues. Germline values: CDR1 SQVTM, CDR2 ANQGSEA. The V segment lost 4 bases and the J segment 4 bases; nucleotides outside the gene matches: 4. CDR3 nucleotide sequence: TGCAGCGTTGGAACACTAGCGGGGGGAGAGACCCAGTACTTC. Amino acid sequence: CSVGTLAGGETQYF.

CDR3 in amino acids: CASSPGGGAYNEQFF. The DNA for the CDR3 is TGTGCCAGCTCCCCGGGTGGCGGGGCATACAATGAGCAGTTCTTC. The chain uses TRBV18 and TRBJ2-1, with D possibly being TRBD2 (6 bases). Trimming took 6 bases from V and 4 from J, leaving 16 bases between them. The germline V gene has CDR1 KGHSH and CDR2 LQKENI. The CDR3 has 15 amino acids.

This clone was detected only once. The V and J genes are TRBV20-1 and TRBJ2-1, with a tentative D call TRBD2 (5 bases). The germline gives CDR1 DFQATT, CDR2 SNEGSKA (reference sequence). Trimming took off 4 bases at V and 7 bases at J, with 8 bases between the two ends. The CDR3 has 11 residues. DNA of the CDR3: TGCAGTGCTATACTAGTAAATGAGCAGTTCTTC. Translation gives CSAILVNEQFF.

In its sample, this clone was seen once. CDR3 sequence: CASSIYRAGEPQHF. CDR3 nucleotides: TGTGCCAGTAGTATCTACAGGGCCGGGGAACCCCAGCATTTT. The rearrangement uses TRBV19 and TRBJ1-5, with D perhaps TRBD1 (6 bases). Trimming left V 3 bases short and J 10 bases short, with 16 bases between. The CDR3 runs 14 residues. Germline V lookup: CDR1 LNHDA, CDR2 SQIVND (reference sequence).

The chain recombines TRBV5-1 with TRBJ2-7; D perhaps matches TRBD1 (5 bases). V was cut by 4 bases and J by 0 bases, with 5 bases left in between. The CDR3 extends over 12 amino acids. CDR1 is SGHRS, CDR2 YFSETQ, per germline. The CDR3 sequence is CASSDSSYEQYF. For the CDR3, the DNA is TGCGCCAGCAGCGACAGCTCCTACGAGCAGTACTTC.

The CDR3 DNA follows: TGTGCCAGCAGCTTGGGGGACAGGGTGACGGGCGGCTACACCTTC. This encodes CASSLGDRVTGGYTF. The rearrangement uses TRBV5-4 and TRBJ1-2, with 9 positions matching TRBD1. CDR3 length equals 15 residues. J was trimmed by 8 bases and V by 0 bases; bases with no gene match: 8. CDR1 and CDR2 from the germline V gene are SGHNT and YYREEE (reference sequence).

The chain recombines TRBV5-1 with TRBJ2-2, with unresolved D. There are 13 residues in the CDR3. The V end lost 1 base, the J end lost 8 bases, and 9 bases lay between the germline ends. Germline CDR1 and CDR2: SGHRS and YFSETQ. This CDR3 is CASSLRSPGELFF. CDR3 coding DNA: TGCGCCAGCAGCTTGCGATCACCGGGGGAGCTGTTTTTT.

The chain combines TRBV11-2 with TRBJ2-5, with TRBD2 matching 9 bases. This CDR3 is built from 16 residues. Germline-derived CDR1 and CDR2 are SGHAT and FQNNGV. Unmatched junction bases numbered 11, after V lost 5 bases and J lost 4 bases. The DNA for the CDR3 is TGTGCCAGCAGCAGAGGGGCTAGCGGGATTGGAGAGACCCAGTACTTC. Amino acids: CASSRGASGIGETQYF. The variable domain in full, with the rest retrieved from reference TRBV11-2 and TRBJ2-5, is EAGVAQSPRYKIIEKRQSVAFWCNPISGHATLYWYQQILGQGPKLLIQFQNNGVVDDSQLPKDRFSAERLKGVDSTLKIQPAKLEDSAVYLCASSRGASGIGETQYFGPGTRLLVL.

This chain links TRBV11-2 with TRBJ1-2; no firm D call. CDR1 is SGHAT, CDR2 FQNNGV, per germline. There are 13 residues in the CDR3. V lost 1 base and J lost 6, with 9 bases in between. The CDR3 coding sequence is TGTGCCAGCAGCTTAGGCAGGTTTGATGGCTACACCTTC. Translated: CASSLGRFDGYTF.

The chain combines TRBV2 with TRBJ2-3, with 8 bases lining up with TRBD1. With V trimmed by 8 bases and J by 3 bases, 7 bases remained unmatched. In germline, CDR1 is SNHLY, CDR2 FYNNEI. CDR3 length: 14 amino acids. The CDR3 is CASRNRGTTDTQYF. CDR3 coding DNA: TGTGCCAGCCGGAACAGGGGGACAACAGATACGCAGTATTTT.

The genes are TRBV16 and TRBJ1-3, with no clear D. The CDR3 runs 16 residues. Germline CDR1 KGHSY, CDR2 FQNENV. Between the trimmed V and J ends, which lost 0 bases and 0 bases, there was a span of 9 bases. The CDR3 DNA follows: TGTGCCAGCAGCCAATCGAGTCGGACCTCTGGAAACACCATATATTTT. Translation gives CASSQSSRTSGNTIYF.

This chain joins TRBV19 and TRBJ1-1, with 8 nucleotides matching TRBD1. The CDR3 consists of 15 residues. Germline V lookup: CDR1 LNHDA, CDR2 SQIVND (reference sequence). V shed 6 bases and J 4 bases; nucleotides not matched to a gene: 10. This CDR3 reads CASSPPGGSGTEAFF. Written as DNA, the CDR3 is TGTGCCAGTAGCCCCCCAGGGGGCTCGGGCACTGAAGCTTTCTTT.

The rearrangement joins TRBV6-5 to TRBJ2-2; D is possibly TRBD1 (6 bases). CDR1 is MNHEY, CDR2 SVGAGI, per germline. CDR3 length: 13 amino acids. With 6 bases removed from V and 8 bases from J, the gap between germline ends came to 13 bases. The CDR3 DNA reads as TGTGCCAGCAGGCGACAGGATGGAGGGGAGCTGTTTTTT. Protein product: CASRRQDGGELFF.

CDR3 region: CASTGGDSNQPQHF. CDR3 in DNA: TGTGCCAGTACAGGGGGAGATAGCAATCAGCCCCAGCATTTT. The chain joins TRBV19 to TRBJ1-5; 7 nucleotides agree with TRBD1. V shed 7 bases, J shed 0 bases, and the junction held 3 bases outside the gene matches. The germline gives CDR1 LNHDA, CDR2 SQIVND (reference sequence). CDR3 length: 14 residues.

The chain has TRBV11-2 and TRBJ1-6, with D uncertain. Trimming removed 3 bases at V and 9 bases at J, with 3 bases between. The length of the CDR3 is 11 residues. Looked up from germline, CDR1 is SGHAT and CDR2 is FQNNGV. The DNA for the CDR3 is TGTGCCAGCAGCTTTGGTTCACCCCTCCACTTT. Encoded protein: CASSFGSPLHF.

The chain employs TRBV5-8 and TRBJ1-5; no clear D gene. The V end lost 4 bases, the J end lost 11 bases, and 10 bases lay between the germline ends. Germline lookup yields CDR1 SGHTS and CDR2 YDEGEE. There are 11 residues in the CDR3. The CDR3 nucleotides read TGTGCCAGCAGCACCCCTGGGGCCCAGCATTTT. It is translated as CASSTPGAQHF. The full variable domain, rest sourced from reference TRBV5-8 and TRBJ1-5, is EAGVTQSPTHLIKTRGQQATLRCSPISGHTSVYWYQQALGLGLQFLLWYDEGEERNRGNFPPRFSGRQFPNYSSELNVNALELEDSALYLCASSTPGAQHFGDGTRLSIL.

This clone came up once. The chain recombines TRBV4-2 with TRBJ2-1; D is unclear. CDR3 length: 14 residues. CDR1 LGHNA and CDR2 YNFKEQ come from the germline V gene. V lost 3 bases to trimming and J lost 4 bases, with 10 bases between them. The CDR3 nucleotides read TGTGCCAGCAGCCAGCTCACTATATACAATGAGCAGTTCTTC. It yields the protein CASSQLTIYNEQFF.

V is TRBV5-4 and J is TRBJ2-3; D gene unclear. Germline V gene sequence: CDR1 SGHNT, CDR2 YYREEE (reference sequence). This CDR3 comprises 15 residues. The ends were cut back, 0 bases at V and 1 base at J, with 9 bases in the middle. Here the CDR3 reads CASSLDYWGTDTQYF. CDR3 in DNA: TGTGCCAGCAGCTTGGACTACTGGGGCACAGATACGCAGTATTTT.

This rearrangement joins TRBV30 to TRBJ1-2; the D is unclear. The germline V gene encodes CDR1 GTSNPN and CDR2 SVGIG (reference sequence). The V and J ends lost 7 bases and 1 base respectively, with 16 bases between them. The CDR3 sequence is 14 residues long. CDR3 sequence (DNA): TGTGCCTATTACCCGAGAACAGTTAACTATGGCTACACCTTC. Protein product: CAYYPRTVNYGYTF.

The chain's CDR3 is CASSMGRAAYNEQFF. The CDR3 DNA is TGTGCCAGTAGTATGGGCCGGGCCGCCTACAATGAGCAGTTCTTC. This rearrangement joins TRBV19 to TRBJ2-1; D ambiguous. The V end lost 3 bases, the J end lost 2 bases, and 11 bases lay between the germline ends. The CDR3 is 15 amino acids. Germline V gene sequence: CDR1 LNHDA, CDR2 SQIVND (reference sequence).

This clone occurred a few times. The V call is TRBV6-1, the J call TRBJ1-2, with 12 positions matching TRBD1. The CDR3 sequence is 16 residues long. The V segment lost 4 bases and the J segment 8 bases; nucleotides outside the gene matches: 11. Germline values: CDR1 MNHNS, CDR2 SASEGT. The CDR3 DNA reads as TGTGCCAGCAGTGCCGGCTCGGGACAGGGGGCCTGGGGCTACACCTTC. It translates to CASSAGSGQGAWGYTF.

CDR3 in amino acids: CASSFDGSNSPLHF. Here the CDR3 DNA reads TGTGCCAGCAGCTTTGACGGGTCCAATTCACCCCTCCACTTT. This sequence joins TRBV7-9 and TRBJ1-6; D not certain. CDR1 is SEHNR and CDR2 is FQNEAQ in the germline V gene (reference sequence). This CDR3 region has 14 residues. The ends were cut back, 3 bases at V and 7 bases at J, with 10 bases in the middle.

The gene calls are TRBV28 and TRBJ1-4, with D perhaps TRBD1 (5 bases). Germline CDR1 and CDR2: MDHEN and SYDVKM. V shed 5 bases and J shed 4 bases, with 8 bases lying between them. The CDR3 is 13 residues long. The CDR3 sequence is CASSAGDNEKLFF. The CDR3 bases are TGTGCCAGCAGTGCGGGGGATAATGAAAAACTGTTTTTT. Variable domain in full (rest from reference TRBV28 and TRBJ1-4): DVKVTQSSRYLVKRTGEKVFLECVQDMDHENMFWYRQDPGLGLRLIYFSYDVKMKEKGDIPEGYSVSREKKERFSLILESASTNQTSMYLCASSAGDNEKLFFGSGTQLSVL.

The chain couples TRBV9 to TRBJ2-4, with TRBD1 matching 10 bases. The CDR3 has 16 residues. CDR1 is SGDLS and CDR2 is YYNGEE in the germline V gene. J was trimmed by 2 bases and V by 3 bases; bases with no gene match: 5. CDR3 residues: CASSAGQGSTKNIQYF. Here the CDR3 DNA reads TGTGCCAGCAGCGCGGGACAGGGGTCGACCAAAAACATTCAGTACTTC. The full variable domain, rest sourced from reference TRBV9 and TRBJ2-4, is DSGVTQTPKHLITATGQRVTLRCSPRSGDLSVYWYQQSLDQGLQFLIQYYNGEERAKGNILERFSAQQFPDLHSELNLSSLELGDSALYFCASSAGQGSTKNIQYFGAGTRLSVL.